This T cell receptor (beta chain) was captured by sequencing in a study of cytomegalovirus exposure and HLA in healthy donors. Study-level points and caveats: Later, TCR association rates were found to vary by HLA locus, highest for DRB1 and lowest for HLA-C. Researchers catalogued approximately 170 TCR beta chains as cytomegalovirus-associated.

Comment on this clone: Its antigen is not identified.

CDR3 length: 12 amino acids. The V segment lost 8 bases and the J segment 5 bases; nucleotides outside the gene matches: 1. CDR1 and CDR2 from the germline V gene are ENHRY and SYGVKD. PCR was performed using 60 Vbeta and 13 Jbeta primers. Generated by immunoSEQ multiplex PCR, the TCRdb table keeps only in-frame clones and is missing some. The data contain approximately 130,000 clones, approximately 78% of them singletons. The TCR originated in a woman aged 45-60 years in good health and CMV-seropositive. The rearrangement uses TRBV10-3 and TRBJ2-3, with 10 bases matching TRBD2. Sequencing input: PBMCs. CDR3 amino acids: CAISSGRDTQYF. In DNA form, the CDR3 reads TGTGCCATCTCTAGCGGGAGAGATACGCAGTATTTT.